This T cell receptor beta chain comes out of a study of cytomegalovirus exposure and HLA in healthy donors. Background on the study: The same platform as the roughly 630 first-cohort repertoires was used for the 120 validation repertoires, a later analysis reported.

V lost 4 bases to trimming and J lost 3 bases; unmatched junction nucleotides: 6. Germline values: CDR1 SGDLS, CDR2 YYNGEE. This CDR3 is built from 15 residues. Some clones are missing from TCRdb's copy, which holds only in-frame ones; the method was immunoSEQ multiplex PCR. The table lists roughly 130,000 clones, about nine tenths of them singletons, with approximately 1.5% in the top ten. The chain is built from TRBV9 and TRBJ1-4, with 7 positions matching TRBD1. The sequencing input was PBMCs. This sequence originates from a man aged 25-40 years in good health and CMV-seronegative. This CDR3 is CASSSWGQPNEKLFF. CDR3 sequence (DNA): TGTGCCAGCAGCTCATGGGGACAGCCTAATGAAAAACTGTTTTTT.